The rows below give T cell receptor beta chains drawn from one sample of a study of OX40 agonist ivuxolimab in advanced cancers. Profiled with immunoSEQ multiplex PCR; TCRdb holds only in-frame clones, not every one. Of about 60,000 clones in the sample, 88% were seen once. The sample here was CD4+ or CD8+ T cells sorted from blood, taken in a trial of the OX40 agonist ivuxolimab. The source of these receptors is an adult with an advanced solid tumor such as melanoma, head and neck, liver or kidney cancer. The CDR3 runs from the conserved cysteine through the conserved F or W.

j_gene | v_gene | CDR3aa
TRBJ1-3 | TRBV21-1 | CASSITVQSSGNTIYF
TRBJ1-5 | TRBV28 | CATNSLEGDRSNQPQHF
TRBJ2-7 | TRBV10-3 | CAIARTEGYEQYF
TRBJ1-1 | TRBV28 | CASSAQGYTEAFF
TRBJ2-3 | TRBV21-1 | CASSKRQGTDTQYF
TRBJ1-4 | TRBV9 | CASSVRGEEDEKLFF
TRBJ2-7 | TRBV9 | CASSALGSSYEQYF
TRBJ2-5 | TRBV30 | CAWGLAGGRGETQYF
TRBJ1-1 | TRBV19 | CASNSGAPGEAFF
TRBJ2-4 | TRBV4-2 | CASSQGTGGRNIQYF
TRBJ1-2 | TRBV28 | CASDSGRLYGYTF
TRBJ2-3 | TRBV29-1 | CSVDQFETSTDTQYF
TRBJ2-7 | TRBV7-9 | CASSYIRPGTEQYF
TRBJ1-1 | TRBV6-1 | CASSPPPHNTEAFF
TRBJ1-1 | TRBV5-4 | CASTRDRGPNTEAFF
TRBJ2-7 | TRBV28 | CASRRGAPPYEQYF
TRBJ2-2 | TRBV5-1 | CASQEPWTGELFF
TRBJ1-2 | TRBV6-1 | CASSEAGNYGYTF
TRBJ1-3 | TRBV9 | CASSVWGSSGNTIYF
TRBJ1-2 | TRBV19 | CASISTGTRNYGYTF
TRBJ2-7 | TRBV18 | CASSPPNEGEQYF
TRBJ2-7 | TRBV5-1 | CASSFVGYEQYF
TRBJ1-4 | TRBV21-1 | CASSIGPGADNEKLFF
TRBJ1-1 | TRBV6-6 | CASSYRLNTEAFF
TRBJ2-5 | TRBV2 | CASSVLETQYF
TRBJ2-7 | TRBV18 | CASSPQGLSYEQYF
TRBJ2-7 | TRBV18 | CASSSSYEQYF
TRBJ1-2 | TRBV19 | CASRPQQGPYGYTF
TRBJ2-1 | TRBV18 | CASFSGRGWGYNEQFF
TRBJ2-5 | TRBV5-1 | CASSLGFEQETQYF